The rows below give T cell receptor beta chains drawn from one sample of a study of T and B cells in COVID-19 patients. MiXCR, applied by TCRdb to the multiplex PCR reads, yields one record per CDR3 protein. The data contain roughly 10,000 distinct CDR3 sequences, around a third of them seen just once; the ten biggest clones take up 15% to 20%. Sequences were obtained from blood. The receptor source for this set is a human donor with active COVID-19. The CDR3 runs from the conserved cysteine through the conserved F or W. Fields, in order: V gene, CDR3 protein.

>TRBV6-6
CASSYSPNYGYTF
>TRBV27
CASSFPWTSGGYRYEQYF
>TRBV5-6
CASSQLIRTEAFF
>TRBV5-5
CASSPGPVTDTQYF
>TRBV27
CASSLLFRDNSPLHF
>TRBV18
CASSPRLGQGNEQFF
>TRBV29-1
CSVEDRLRVSGDTQYF
>TRBV5-4
CASSLGASQGEQYF
>TRBV11-1
CASSPRTGEETQYF
>TRBV24-1
CATSDYPSGTGILGEQYF
>TRBV29-1
CSVEGGGLEQFF
>TRBV12-3/TRBV12-4
CASRQQQTYTDTQYF
>TRBV29-1
CSVAGQGDGYTF
>TRBV29-1
CSVDFGGALNEQFF
>TRBV6-5
CASSYSRWSGELFF
>TRBV12-3/TRBV12-4
CASSFRVEGYTF
>TRBV6-2/TRBV6-3
CATRAGAGELFF
>TRBV5-4
CASSSSLRQGVGYTF
>TRBV20-1
CSARHRRSYNEQFF
>TRBV7-9
CASSPRQGGYGYTF
>TRBV15
CATSREGLAAMQGNTQYF
>TRBV27
CASRPGLLTPNEKLFF
>TRBV20-1
CSAFGRAQETQYF
>TRBV5-5
CASSLNTGAEAFF
>TRBV30
CAWREVGTGSSPLHF
>TRBV19
CASSARGGERNSPLHF
>TRBV20-1
CSATTGGRGYTF
>TRBV6-4
CASSEGQARYNEQFF
>TRBV11-1
CASSLISGGSNTGELFF
>TRBV11-1
CASSLTGGGYNSPLHF
>TRBV19
CASTLKGQGNPEAFF
>TRBV5-1
CASSSGPGDYEQYF
>TRBV5-6
CASSLQSLGYTF
>TRBV5-6
CASSPLTGAGNTIYF
>TRBV6-1
CASSPRAGTDTQYF
>TRBV6-5
CASSYSFLPDSPLHF
>TRBV20-1
CSARMLGREQYF
>TRBV12-3/TRBV12-4
CASSGVGVRTGNTIYF
>TRBV6-5
CASSDPMGLPNSYNEQFF
>TRBV12-3/TRBV12-4
CASILGGLAAGTQYF
>TRBV6-6
CASSSRGPSAYGYTF
>TRBV5-4
CASSLAVGTPAYEQYF
>TRBV11-1
CASSPITGREAFF
>TRBV6-1
CASKGSSSGANVLTF
>TRBV5-1
CASSLGRTDTQYF
>TRBV19
CASSGWNMNTEAFF
>TRBV10-2
CASSEQQRLTDTQYF
>TRBV10-3
CAIGESSYNSPLHF
>TRBV14
CASSQAFGIWTVGPTDTQYF
>TRBV10-1
CASSESRAYQETQYF
>TRBV6-8
CASRGPSNQPQHF
>TRBV12-3/TRBV12-4
CASSDRGNQPQHF
>TRBV18
CASSPFGSETQYF
>TRBV12-3/TRBV12-4
CASRTTGDGYTF
>TRBV24-1
CATSARRAAPREQFF
>TRBV27
CASSLGTSGGGADTQYF
>TRBV20-1
CSARPGQVGGTGELFF
>TRBV27
CASSDTQGNYGYTF
>TRBV4-3
CASSQDRGQGLRSGANVLTF